The 15 T cell receptor beta chains in this list originate from one sample, sequenced in a study of T-cell memory formation after mild COVID-19. Using its own MiXCR run on the 5' RACE reads, TCRdb lists one record per CDR3 protein. The sample shows hundreds of thousands of distinct CDR3 sequences, 15% to 20% of them seen only once. Sequencing was done on a sample of PBMCs or a T cell subset sorted from them (not recorded which). The receptor source for this set is a man younger than 35 who had mild COVID-19 (a few samples of this study predate the infection). Cell type and time point are not known.

This clonotype was counted ten times or more. The J gene is TRBJ2-5, the V gene TRBV7-2; 7 bases align to TRBD1. CDR3 length: 15 amino acids. Germline loops: CDR1 SGHTA, CDR2 FQGNSA. J was trimmed by 0 bases and V by 5 bases; bases with no gene match: 6. CDR3: CASSASQGYQETQYF. DNA of the CDR3: TGTGCCAGCAGCGCGTCACAGGGGTACCAAGAGACCCAGTACTTC.

The chain links TRBV30 to TRBJ2-2; D might be TRBD1 (5 bases). V was trimmed by 5 bases and J by 1 base, leaving 11 bases between them. Germline assignment: CDR1 GTSNPN and CDR2 SVGIG (reference sequence). This CDR3 contains 14 residues. This CDR3 is CAWDRSLNTGELFF. CDR3 DNA: TGTGCCTGGGACAGAAGCCTGAACACCGGGGAGCTGTTTTTT.

This clonotype was counted a few times. The chain couples TRBV25-1 to TRBJ2-1; either TRBD1 or TRBD2 may supply D (5 bases each). The CDR3 runs to 16 residues. V was trimmed by 4 bases and J by 7 bases, leaving 20 bases between them. CDR1 is MGHDK and CDR2 is SYGVNS in the germline V gene. The chain's CDR3 is CASSGRLGTPVNEQFF. The CDR3, as DNA: TGTGCCAGCAGTGGTCGTCTCGGGACCCCTGTGAATGAGCAGTTCTTC.

The sample holds many counts of this clonotype. This sequence joins TRBV7-6 and TRBJ2-3, with D possibly being TRBD1 or TRBD2 (5 bases each). The CDR3 totals 14 residues. Germline loops: CDR1 SGHVS, CDR2 FNYEAQ. V dropped 0 bases and J dropped 2 bases, with 6 bases sitting between them. CDR3 DNA sequence: TGTGCCAGCAGCTTAGCTGGGACCACAGATACGCAGTATTTT. As protein: CASSLAGTTDTQYF.

This clonotype was counted a few times. The genes are TRBV20-1 and TRBJ2-3; 7 nucleotides line up with TRBD1. CDR3 length: 14 amino acids. CDR1 is DFQATT, CDR2 SNEGSKA, per germline (reference sequence). Trimming cost V 6 bases and J 6 bases; bases outside gene matches: 12. CDR3 coding DNA: TGCAGTGCCGGGGACAGCGCAACCGCTGATACGCAGTATTTT. Its translation is CSAGDSATADTQYF.

The chain has TRBV6-2 or TRBV6-3 and TRBJ2-1; 7 bases are a match to TRBD2. The J segment lost 5 bases and the V segment lost 2 bases, leaving 6 bases of the junction unmatched. Germline values: CDR1 MNHEY, CDR2 SVGEGT. The CDR3 consists of 15 residues. This CDR3 is CASSYALAANNEQFF. CDR3 DNA sequence: TGTGCCAGCAGTTACGCTCTAGCGGCAAACAATGAGCAGTTCTTC.

The chain couples TRBV12-3 or TRBV12-4 to TRBJ1-5; no definite D call. V lost 6 bases and J 1 base, leaving 10 bases between the germline ends. The CDR3 length is 14 residues. The CDR3 DNA reads as TGTGCCAGCAGCCCCCCGGGAAGCAATCAGCCCCAGCATTTT. Translated, it gives CASSPPGSNQPQHF.

This clonotype turned up a few times. The chain employs TRBV29-1 and TRBJ1-1; TRBD1 is a possible D gene (5 bases). Deletions cut 4 bases from V and 8 bases from J, with 14 bases between. The CDR3 has 12 residues. Looked up from germline, CDR1 is SQVTM and CDR2 is ANQGSEA. CDR3 nucleotide sequence: TGCAGCGTTGGGGACCAGGGATCGGAAGCTTTCTTT. Amino acid sequence: CSVGDQGSEAFF.

V and J are TRBV12-3 or TRBV12-4 and TRBJ2-7; 7 bases match TRBD2. The J segment lost 4 bases and the V segment lost 3 bases, leaving 6 bases of the junction unmatched. The CDR3 totals 14 residues. CDR3 sequence: CASSFGGVSYEQYF. The CDR3 nucleotides are TGTGCCAGCAGTTTTGGGGGGGTGAGTTACGAGCAGTACTTC.

The genes are TRBV24-1 and TRBJ2-3, with a tentative D call TRBD2 (5 bases). The CDR3 loop spans 16 amino acids. Trimming took off 6 bases at V and 2 bases at J, with 17 bases between the two ends. Germline CDR1 KGHDR, CDR2 SFDVKD. For the CDR3, the DNA is TGTGCCACCAGTCTCACGGGAACCGGCAACACAGATACGCAGTATTTT. It encodes CATSLTGTGNTDTQYF.

The rearrangement uses TRBV6-5 and TRBJ1-4; 12 bases are shared with TRBD1. Germline V gene sequence: CDR1 MNHEY, CDR2 SVGAGI. J lost 8 bases, V lost 0 bases, and 16 bases had no gene match. The CDR3 is 20 amino acids. The CDR3 sequence is CASSYSRPGQGAVAEEKLFF. The CDR3, as DNA: TGTGCCAGCAGTTACTCGAGGCCGGGACAGGGGGCGGTGGCGGAAGAAAAACTGTTTTTT.

Only a few counts were recorded for this clonotype. One end of the junction fails to match germline, which may point to a read error. This chain connects TRBV27 to TRBJ1-2; D is possibly TRBD1 (5 bases). Germline lookup yields CDR1 MNHEY and CDR2 SMNVEV (reference sequence). The CDR3 contains 13 residues. The CDR3 spells CATKSRPGRNCHF. The CDR3 nucleotides are TGTGCCACCAAGAGCCGACCGGGACGGAATTGTCACTTC.

This chain connects TRBV5-1 to TRBJ2-1; D is uncertain. The length of the CDR3 is 15 residues. V was clipped by 0 bases and J by 4 bases, with 11 bases between them. Per the germline V gene, CDR1 is SGHRS and CDR2 is YFSETQ. In nucleotides, the CDR3 is TGCGCCAGCAGCTTGGATCTCCGAAGGTACAATGAGCAGTTCTTC. Translating gives CASSLDLRRYNEQFF. Full variable domain (missing parts from reference TRBV5-1 and TRBJ2-1): KAGVTQTPRYLIKTRGQQVTLSCSPISGHRSVSWYQQTPGQGLQFLFEYFSETQRNKGNFPGRFSGRQFSNSRSEMNVSTLELGDSALYLCASSLDLRRYNEQFFGPGTRLTVL.

The V and J genes are TRBV18 and TRBJ2-5, with D unclear. Trimming removed 2 bases from V and 5 bases from J, with 9 bases in between. This CDR3 spans 13 amino acids. Germline V gene sequence: CDR1 KGHSH, CDR2 LQKENI. The CDR3 coding sequence is TGTGCCAGCTCACCAAGACAAGACGAGACCCAGTACTTC. This codes for CASSPRQDETQYF.

This clonotype has only a few counts. The chain employs TRBV7-7 and TRBJ2-3; 9 positions agree with TRBD2. CDR1 SSHAT and CDR2 FNYEAQ come from the germline V gene (reference sequence). J lost 5 bases, V lost 1 base, and 7 bases had no gene match. The CDR3 has 16 amino acids. As DNA, the CDR3 is TGTGCCAGCAGCTTAGAGGCTAGCGGGATTGGAGATACGCAGTATTTT. Its protein product is CASSLEASGIGDTQYF.